Given below is one T cell receptor beta chain in context. Germline V gene data show CDR1 as WNHNN and CDR2 as SYGVQD (reference sequence). The CDR3 is 13 amino acids. Trimming pared 7 bases from V and 3 bases from J, leaving 12 bases between. Execution of the assay was at deep level. The authors split each subset's genomic DNA evenly across several immunoSEQ plates. Method: immunoSEQ multiplex PCR; TCRdb's copy keeps in-frame clones and lacks some. In the table there are 2,500,000 or so clones, under 95% of which are singletons. The data were taken from a study of shared clonotypes between healthy human individuals. The overall study: The donor pool was made up of two women and three men aged 18 to 49. The plates for each donor numbered three CD4 naive, three CD4 memory, two CD8 naive and one CD8 memory.

This rearrangement joins TRBV10-1 to TRBJ1-1, with D tentatively TRBD1 (5 bases). The sample was naive CD4+ T cells from PBMCs. Subset reported: CD45RA+ positively selected. This TCR was sampled from a man between 18 and 29 years old in good health. Some clones in this sample may be carry-over from other donors' samples. This CDR3 is CASKRGLDTEAFF. The CDR3 DNA sequence: TGCGCCAGCAAAAGGGGCTTAGACACTGAAGCTTTCTTT.